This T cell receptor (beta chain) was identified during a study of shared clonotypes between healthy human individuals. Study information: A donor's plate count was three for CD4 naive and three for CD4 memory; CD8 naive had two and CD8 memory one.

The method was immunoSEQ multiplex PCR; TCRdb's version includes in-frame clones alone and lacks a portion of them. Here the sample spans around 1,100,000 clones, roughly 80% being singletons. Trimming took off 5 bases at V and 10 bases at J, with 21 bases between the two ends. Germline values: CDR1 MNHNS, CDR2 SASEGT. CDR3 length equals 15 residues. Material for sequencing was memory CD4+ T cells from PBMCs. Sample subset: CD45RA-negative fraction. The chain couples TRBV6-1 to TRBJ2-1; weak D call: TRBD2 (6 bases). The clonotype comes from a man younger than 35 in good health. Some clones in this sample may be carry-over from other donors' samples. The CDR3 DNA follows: TGTGCCAGCAGTCCCCTGGTAGGAGGGGCGGGGGAGCAGTTCTTC. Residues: CASSPLVGGAGEQFF.